This TCR beta chain is from a study of naive and memory T cell subsets (dated by TCRdb to about 2017). About the full investigation: The figure summarizing the skin biopsy and whole blood samples listed around ten blood donors, 7 tuberculin skin test biopsies and 3 saline control biopsies. As previously described, skin biopsies were taken from tuberculin skin test sites or from saline-injected control sites and processed for RNA extraction. PCR2 was typically performed as a SYBR Green qPCR that was stopped at a set threshold, although end-point PCR (around 6 cycles) could be used instead for low-input samples. The paper's findings and limits, for the study overall: The RNA-based method was acknowledged as potentially sensitive to TCR transcript changes with T cell activation and differentiation. The larger number of TCRs found at tuberculin skin test sites was interpreted as T cell infiltration of a delayed type IV hypersensitivity reaction. TCR sequences were reportedly obtained from both types of skin biopsy, with many more TCRs found at tuberculin skin test sites. The paper did not give details of skin biopsy collection and RNA processing, instead referencing earlier studies for those details.

The treatment or condition tag for this specimen amounts to: skin biopsy from PPD injection site in Mantoux-positive individual. The study reported a robust and sensitive protocol to amplify, sequence and analyze TCRs, based on 3' ligation of a UMI-containing oligonucleotide to TCR cDNA. Tuberculin skin test biopsies were obtained from sites injected with PPD in individuals who had a positive Mantoux test. Total RNA, without cell sorting, was DNase treated with RQ1 DNase before reverse transcription, targeting about 1 to 1000 ng input. To check how robust the pipeline was in samples where T cells make up a minority population, libraries were built from skin biopsies and whole blood. This clonotype was recorded at least ten times. It has no known antigen specificity. Base qualities were left out, and no much larger clone turns up one base away. The receptor library was made with UMI-ligation and nested PCR. The ligated cDNA was amplified by four rounds of PCR, in which nested alpha and beta constant region primers were used together with the SP2 primer. For the blood and skin samples, TCR RNA was reverse transcribed with SuperScript IV using primers for the alpha and beta constant regions. Using T4 RNA ligase 1, an oligonucleotide carrying both the Illumina SP2 primer and a UMI was ligated onto the 3' end of the cDNA. To prevent hairpin formation, the 12-nucleotide UMI was made up of two random hexamers with an eight-base spacer between them. TCR alpha and beta chain libraries were processed separately from the second PCR onward, with dual indexing for multiplexing. After pooling, the indexed libraries were analyzed by capillary electrophoresis and sequenced on either an Illumina MiSeq or NextSeq. PhiX DNA at roughly 5-7.5% was added to the libraries to raise base diversity and improve cluster recognition. The original methods were these. Demultiplexor took UMIs from read 2, joined the UMIs to the TCR sequence from read 1, and separated reads according to sample indices. V and J genes and V-J junctions were identified by Decombinator, which gave every TCR a five-part identifier that included V and J deletions. UMIs were used by Collapsinator to correct sequencing errors and PCR amplification heterogeneity, so that a UMI-based abundance was obtained for each TCR. CDR3Translator converted identifiers to nucleotide sequence, translated to amino acids, and extracted CDR3 regions using terminal motifs. Error-corrected alpha and beta TCR counts from blood and skin were compared after normalization to input RNA amount. The public reads were run again by TCRdb, first through fastp at Q25 and then through MiXCR, and only productive beta chains were kept. For every CDR3 protein sequence, its rows merge into one entry that carries the most common genes and DNA. TCRdb, not the original authors, processed these V and J calls. The sample records about 37,000 distinct CDR3 sequences, about 11% of which are singletons. Jointly, the top ten make up around 3.9% of the sample.

At the junction V is shortened by 7 bases and J by 8 bases; bases outside the gene matches: 17. The CDR3 covers 16 residues, taking in both the cysteine and the phenylalanine. Kept here is only the CDR3 DNA, which spans 48 bases and is read in frame from base 1. The germline V gene encodes CDR1 SGHRS and CDR2 YFSETQ. This receptor was identified in an adult in good health. The rearranged segments are TRBV5-1 and TRBJ1-2; a stretch of 10 junction bases matches TRBD1. The input for sequencing was skin, taken from a tuberculin skin test site. The bases are TGCGCCAGCTTTCCCTCACCCGGGACAGGGGTTGGAGGCTACACCTTC. This translates into CASFPSPGTGVGGYTF.